This paragraph covers one TCR beta chain sequence. Treatment in this sample: oral pan-JAK inhibitor, 5-10 mg twice daily. Patients with alopecia areata provided lesional scalp punch biopsies as well as peripheral blood. This sample was taken from a study of CD8+ T cells in alopecia areata. RNA extraction and reverse transcription yielded cDNA as sequencing template. Sequenced by immunoSEQ multiplex PCR; TCRdb stores in-frame clones only, minus some. The top ten hold more than 0.7% of the sample, which has 150,000 to 200,000 clones, 65% seen once. From germline, CDR1 is SQVTM and CDR2 ANQGSEA. The V gene lost 2 bases and the J gene lost 12 bases, with 19 bases spanning the gap. The CDR3 length is 14 residues.

This rearrangement joins TRBV29-1 to TRBJ1-4, with D perhaps matching TRBD1 (5 bases). This clonotype originated in a human donor with alopecia areata. The specimen was CD4+ T cells sorted from blood, collected at week 4, from a patient treated with tofacitinib. In nucleotides, the CDR3 is TGCAGCGTTGAATTCGGTAGGGCAGGGAAGGAACTGTTTTTT. Translating gives CSVEFGRAGKELFF. The full variable domain, its missing parts supplied by reference TRBV29-1 and TRBJ1-4, is SAVISQKPSRDICQRGTSLTIQCQVDSQVTMMFWYRQQPGQSLTLIATANQGSEATYESGFVIDKFPISRPNLTFSTLTVSNMSPEDSSIYLCSVEFGRAGKELFFGSGTQLSVL.